This TCR beta chain was documented in a study of shared clonotypes between healthy human individuals. As for this clone: What it binds is unknown.

With 7 bases removed from V and 2 bases from J, the gap between germline ends came to 12 bases. CDR3 length: 13 amino acids. CDR1 and CDR2 (germline): MNHNS, SASEGT. Findings and limits, study-wide: The authors expected sequencing depth to affect clonotype sharing among donors. Estimated richness was generally greater in naive than memory subsets.

Only in-frame clones appear in the TCRdb table, and some are missing; sequencing was by immunoSEQ multiplex PCR. The data show over a million clones, roughly 96% seen once. The sample consisted of naive CD4+ T cells sorted from blood. Sample subset: CD45RA+ positively selected. The J gene is TRBJ2-7, the V gene TRBV6-1, with D possibly TRBD1 on 5 matching bases. The origin of this receptor is a man aged 25-45 years in good health. CDR3 nucleotides: TGTGCCAGCATGAGAACAGGCCCCTACGAGCAGTACTTC. Its protein product is CASMRTGPYEQYF.